Sequencing of this T cell receptor (beta chain) was carried out in a study of shared clonotypes between healthy human individuals. Overall study results and limits: In this cohort, only blood was sampled, and tissue repertoires likely differ.

CD4+ cells yielded CD45RA+ naive and CD45RA-negative memory subsets. Germline CDR1 LNHDA, CDR2 SQIVND (reference sequence). The ends were cut back, 7 bases at V and 2 bases at J, with 17 bases in the middle. This CDR3 comprises 15 residues. A word on this clone: What it binds is not known.

Assay: immunoSEQ multiplex PCR; the TCRdb copy retains only in-frame clones and omits some. The repertoire consists of about 2.3 million clones, with approximately 90% occurring once and the leading ten covering around 0.38%. The genes are TRBV19 and TRBJ1-2, with unresolved D. The TCR originated in a man aged 18-30 years in good health. Some clones in this sample may be carry-over from other donors' samples. The sequencing input was naive CD4+ T cells from PBMCs. As to subset: CD45RA+ positively selected. CDR3 sequence (DNA): TGTGCCAGTAATCTGCCCGGACTGGGAAACTATGGCTACACCTTC. This translates into CASNLPGLGNYGYTF.